This T cell receptor (beta chain) was observed in a study of T cell repertoires in cytomegalovirus infection. Study-level results: In two of eight donors, the top clonotype was HLA-C-restricted CMV-specific.

This clonotype was seen more than once but under ten times. Its antigen is undetermined. Germline loops: CDR1 MGHRA, CDR2 YSYEKL. The CDR3 is 18 residues long. V lost 3 bases and J lost 8; bases outside the gene matches: 15. TCRdb used MiXCR to reprocess the reads, holding one entry per CDR3 protein. Of 170,000 or so distinct CDR3 sequences listed, approximately 18% are singletons. The TCR was taken from a human donor in good health (CMV status not recorded). Some clones in this sample may be carry-over from other donors' samples. The sequencing sample was made of CD8+ T cells from PBMCs. The chain employs TRBV4-1 and TRBJ2-3, with 12 bases aligning to TRBD2. This CDR3 reads CASSQLSSSGGDLATQYF. The CDR3 DNA is TGCGCCAGCAGCCAGCTCTCTTCTAGCGGGGGGGACTTGGCTACGCAGTATTTT.